These T cell receptor beta chains were read from a single sample in a study of blood T cell repertoires in COVID-19. The table came from immunoSEQ multiplex PCR; TCRdb's copy has only in-frame clones and leaves some out. The data show 200,000 or so clones, approximately 84% seen once. The sequenced sample was peripheral blood. These receptors were taken from a human donor with acute or convalescent COVID-19. The donor label of this sample is uncertain. CDR3s include the opening cysteine and the closing phenylalanine or tryptophan. The D gene is left open where the match is weak. Size values are once, few and many counts, or a class for expanded clones, and some rows have none.

d_call	cdr3_length	j_call	clone_size	v_call	cdr3_aa	cdr3_nt
.	15	TRBJ2-2	.	TRBV6-2/TRBV6-3	CASSYAALNTGELFF	TGTGCCAGCAGTTACGCGGCGTTGAACACCGGGGAGCTGTTTTTT
.	14	TRBJ2-7	.	TRBV30	CAWSRNSGAYEQYF	TGTGCCTGGTCTCGTAACTCGGGGGCCTACGAGCAGTACTTC
.	15	TRBJ2-1	.	TRBV5-1	CASSFGSGGFNEQFF	TGCGCCAGCAGCTTTGGTAGCGGAGGCTTCAATGAGCAGTTCTTC
TRBD2	16	TRBJ2-1	.	TRBV7-2	CASSSTGLAAYNEQFF	TGTGCCAGCAGCTCAACGGGACTAGCGGCGTACAATGAGCAGTTCTTC
.	14	TRBJ2-5	.	TRBV5-4	CASSPGGIGETQYF	TGTGCCAGCAGCCCAGGGGGGATTGGGGAGACCCAGTACTTC
TRBD1	15	TRBJ1-2	.	TRBV6-6	CASSYSGQGTYGYTF	TGTGCCAGCAGTTACTCAGGACAGGGAACCTATGGCTACACCTTC
.	14	TRBJ2-3	.	TRBV18	CASSPSLGTDTQYF	TGTGCCAGCTCACCATCTCTCGGCACAGATACGCAGTATTTT
.	12	TRBJ2-1	.	TRBV29-1	CSGGEGSGEQFF	TGCAGCGGGGGGGAAGGATCAGGCGAGCAGTTCTTC
TRBD2	14	TRBJ2-1	few	TRBV7-3	CASSRTSGSDEQFF	TGTGCCAGCAGCAGGACTAGCGGGAGTGATGAGCAGTTCTTC
.	12	TRBJ2-4	.	TRBV6-5	CASRSSVGIQYF	TGTGCCAGCAGGAGTAGCGTGGGCATTCAGTACTTC
TRBD2	21	TRBJ2-7	.	TRBV14	CASSPRGGGTRSQPPAYEQYF	TGTGCCAGCAGCCCGCGGGGTGGGGGGACTAGGTCCCAACCGCCAGCCTACGAGCAGTACTTC
.	13	TRBJ2-3	.	TRBV2	CASSEALEVTQYF	TGTGCCAGCAGTGAAGCGCTGGAGGTGACGCAGTATTTT